This is a list of T cell receptor beta chains from one sample in a study of response to subunit inactivated influenza vaccine. TCRdb redid the calling of the RT-PCR reads with MiXCR, one entry per CDR3 protein. Among hundreds of thousands of distinct CDR3 sequences listed, 16% were seen once. The sample here was CD4+ T cells sorted from PBMCs, taken roughly 24 months after vaccination. These TCRs come from a man between 50 and 75 years old who received an inactivated influenza vaccine. Each CDR3 is given with its conserved first and last residue. Fields, in order: J gene, D gene, clone size, V gene, CDR3 protein, CDR3 DNA. The D gene is left open where the match is weak. Rows give clone size only sometimes, using once, few, many, or a class for an expanded clone.

J: TRBJ2-1; D: -; size: many; V: TRBV20-1; CDR3: CSARDPTSFEQFF; DNA: TGCAGTGCTAGAGACCCTACTAGTTTTGAGCAGTTCTTC
J: TRBJ2-1; D: -; size: -; V: TRBV7-9; CDR3: CASSLRERYNEQFF; DNA: TGTGCCAGCAGCTTACGAGAGAGATACAATGAGCAGTTCTTC
J: TRBJ1-4; D: -; size: -; V: TRBV6-1; CDR3: CASRPSGQANEKLFF; DNA: TGTGCCAGCAGACCTTCGGGACAAGCTAATGAAAAACTGTTTTTT
J: TRBJ2-7; D: -; size: few; V: TRBV27; CDR3: CASSLSNGGIYEQYF; DNA: TGTGCCAGCAGTTTATCGAACGGGGGAATCTACGAGCAGTACTTC
J: TRBJ1-5; D: -; size: few; V: TRBV4-3; CDR3: CASSQDRVLVNQPQHF; DNA: TGCGCCAGCAGCCAAGATCGGGTGTTGGTCAATCAGCCCCAGCATTTT
J: TRBJ2-3; D: TRBD2; size: -; V: TRBV28; CDR3: CASSTKGLVVDTQYF; DNA: TGTGCCAGCAGTACCAAGGGACTAGTAGTAGATACGCAGTATTTT
J: TRBJ1-4; D: TRBD1; size: few; V: TRBV11-2; CDR3: CASSLGSAGGEKLFF; DNA: TGTGCCAGCAGCTTAGGCAGCGCAGGGGGTGAAAAACTGTTTTTT
J: TRBJ1-6; D: TRBD1; size: few; V: TRBV6-1; CDR3: CASSRQGANSPLHF; DNA: TGTGCCAGCAGTAGACAGGGGGCTAATTCACCCCTCCACTTT
J: TRBJ2-3; D: TRBD2; size: -; V: TRBV2; CDR3: CASRESLGGTDTQYF; DNA: TGTGCCAGCAGAGAATCCCTCGGGGGGACAGATACGCAGTATTTT
J: TRBJ1-1; D: TRBD1; size: -; V: TRBV20-1; CDR3: CHPYRGRTEASF; DNA: TGCCACCCATACAGGGGGCGAACTGAAGCTTCCTTT
J: TRBJ2-1; D: TRBD1; size: few; V: TRBV6-5; CDR3: CASSFGQGAEEQFF; DNA: TGTGCCAGCAGTTTTGGACAGGGGGCAGAGGAGCAGTTCTTC
J: TRBJ2-1; D: TRBD1; size: -; V: TRBV18; CDR3: CASSTGVVGNNEQFF; DNA: TGTGCCAGCTCAACAGGGGTTGTCGGGAACAATGAGCAGTTCTTC
J: TRBJ2-1; D: TRBD2; size: many; V: TRBV4-1; CDR3: CASSRGLAGGNEQFF; DNA: TGCGCCAGCAGCCGGGGACTAGCGGGGGGCAACGAGCAGTTCTTC
J: TRBJ2-7; D: -; size: -; V: TRBV5-1; CDR3: CASMEGGSSYEQYF; DNA: TGCGCCAGCATGGAGGGAGGCAGCTCCTACGAGCAGTACTTC
J: TRBJ2-5; D: TRBD1; size: few; V: TRBV5-5; CDR3: CASSDGQGRETQYF; DNA: TGTGCCAGCAGCGACGGACAGGGGCGTGAGACCCAGTACTTC
J: TRBJ1-4; D: -; size: -; V: TRBV5-6; CDR3: CASSLTGPYEKLFF; DNA: TGTGCCAGCAGCTTGACGGGGCCATACGAAAAACTGTTTTTT
J: TRBJ2-7; D: -; size: few; V: TRBV29-1; CDR3: CSVGRFTPYEQYF; DNA: TGCAGCGTTGGCAGGTTTACACCCTACGAGCAGTACTTC
J: TRBJ2-3; D: -; size: -; V: TRBV3-1; CDR3: CASSSTSSEADTQYF; DNA: TGTGCCAGCAGCTCCACCAGCAGCGAGGCAGATACGCAGTATTTT
J: TRBJ2-7; D: -; size: -; V: TRBV28; CDR3: CASSSTQGDYEQYF; DNA: TGTGCCAGCAGTTCGACTCAAGGTGACTACGAGCAGTACTTC
J: TRBJ1-2; D: TRBD1; size: few; V: TRBV7-9; CDR3: CASSRDRGIYGYTF; DNA: TGTGCCAGCAGCCGGGACAGGGGGATCTATGGCTACACCTTC
J: TRBJ1-2; D: TRBD1; size: -; V: TRBV9; CDR3: CASSAGSGGASGGYTF; DNA: TGTGCCAGCAGCGCGGGATCAGGGGGCGCGTCTGGTGGCTACACCTTC
J: TRBJ2-3; D: -; size: few; V: TRBV7-2; CDR3: CASSLLGSTDTQYF; DNA: TGTGCCAGCAGCCTCCTAGGCAGCACAGATACGCAGTATTTT
J: TRBJ2-5; D: -; size: -; V: TRBV3-1; CDR3: CASSQTPSRTQYF; DNA: TGTGCCAGCAGCCAGACCCCCTCTCGGACCCAGTACTTC
J: TRBJ1-2; D: -; size: few; V: TRBV12-3/TRBV12-4; CDR3: CACRADRTNYGYTF; DNA: TGTGCCTGCCGAGCCGACAGGACAAACTATGGCTACACCTTC
J: TRBJ2-1; D: TRBD1; size: -; V: TRBV7-2; CDR3: CASSLVQGNYNEQFF; DNA: TGTGCCAGCAGCTTAGTACAGGGGAACTACAATGAGCAGTTCTTC
J: TRBJ2-1; D: -; size: -; V: TRBV12-3/TRBV12-4; CDR3: CASSLVVPEQFF; DNA: TGTGCCAGCAGTTTAGTGGTTCCCGAGCAGTTCTTC
J: TRBJ2-4; D: -; size: few; V: TRBV29-1; CDR3: CSVLTIAKNIQYF; DNA: TGCAGCGTGTTAACCATAGCCAAAAACATTCAGTACTTC
J: TRBJ1-5; D: -; size: -; V: TRBV20-1; CDR3: CSARAQAWVGNQPQHF; DNA: TGCAGTGCTAGAGCCCAGGCGTGGGTCGGCAATCAGCCCCAGCATTTT
J: TRBJ2-3; D: TRBD1; size: -; V: TRBV12-3/TRBV12-4; CDR3: CASSKQGNTQYF; DNA: TGTGCCAGCAGTAAACAGGGGAATACGCAGTATTTT
J: TRBJ1-3; D: -; size: few; V: TRBV20-1; CDR3: CSARKASGNTIYF; DNA: TGCAGTGCTAGGAAGGCATCTGGAAACACCATATATTTT
J: TRBJ2-3; D: TRBD2; size: -; V: TRBV20-1; CDR3: CSARDRGGSVPDTQYF; DNA: TGCAGTGCTAGAGATCGAGGCGGGAGTGTCCCAGATACGCAGTATTTT
J: TRBJ1-2; D: -; size: few; V: TRBV12-3/TRBV12-4; CDR3: CASSLGGHGYTF; DNA: TGTGCCAGCAGTTTAGGGGGCCATGGCTACACCTTC
J: TRBJ1-1; D: -; size: -; V: TRBV19; CDR3: CASSIGGITNTEAFF; DNA: TGTGCCAGTAGTATTGGGGGGATTACGAACACTGAAGCTTTCTTT
J: TRBJ2-3; D: TRBD2; size: -; V: TRBV20-1; CDR3: CSARGLAGVGNTQYF; DNA: TGCAGTGCTAGGGGACTAGCGGGAGTTGGGAATACGCAGTATTTT
J: TRBJ2-1; D: -; size: -; V: TRBV4-2; CDR3: CASSQDTHSSYNEQFF; DNA: TGTGCCAGCAGCCAAGATACGCATAGCTCCTACAATGAGCAGTTCTTC
J: TRBJ2-7; D: -; size: -; V: TRBV6-2/TRBV6-3; CDR3: CASSYSAGSLSYEQYF; DNA: TGTGCCAGCAGTTACTCTGCGGGGTCCCTCTCCTACGAGCAGTACTTC
J: TRBJ1-1; D: -; size: -; V: TRBV6-2/TRBV6-3; CDR3: CASSYSPEEMNTEAFF; DNA: TGTGCCAGCAGTTACTCCCCAGAAGAAATGAACACTGAAGCTTTCTTT
J: TRBJ2-2; D: TRBD2; size: few; V: TRBV10-3; CDR3: CAISGLAGVTGELFF; DNA: TGTGCCATCAGCGGACTAGCGGGAGTCACCGGGGAGCTGTTTTTT
J: TRBJ1-1; D: -; size: -; V: TRBV6-2/TRBV6-3; CDR3: CASGVWDSEAFF; DNA: TGTGCCAGCGGCGTTTGGGATTCCGAAGCTTTCTTT
J: TRBJ2-3; D: TRBD2; size: -; V: TRBV5-1; CDR3: CASSAGTSGTQGTDTQYF; DNA: TGCGCCAGCAGCGCCGGGACTAGCGGGACCCAGGGCACAGATACGCAGTATTTT
J: TRBJ2-7; D: -; size: -; V: TRBV6-1; CDR3: CASISSTYEQYF; DNA: TGTGCCAGCATCAGCTCAACCTACGAGCAGTACTTC